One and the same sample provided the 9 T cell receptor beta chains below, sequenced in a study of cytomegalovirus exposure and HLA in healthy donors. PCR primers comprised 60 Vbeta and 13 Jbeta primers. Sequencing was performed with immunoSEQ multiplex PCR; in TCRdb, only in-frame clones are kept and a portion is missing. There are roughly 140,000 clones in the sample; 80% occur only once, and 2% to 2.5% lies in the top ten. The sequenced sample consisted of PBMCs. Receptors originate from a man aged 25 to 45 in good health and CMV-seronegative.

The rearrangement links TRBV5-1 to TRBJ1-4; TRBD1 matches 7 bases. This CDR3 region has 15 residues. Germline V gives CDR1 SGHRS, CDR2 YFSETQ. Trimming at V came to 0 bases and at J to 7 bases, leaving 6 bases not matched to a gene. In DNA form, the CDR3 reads TGCGCCAGCAGCTTGGACGGGACAGTTACTGAAAAACTGTTTTTT. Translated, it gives CASSLDGTVTEKLFF.

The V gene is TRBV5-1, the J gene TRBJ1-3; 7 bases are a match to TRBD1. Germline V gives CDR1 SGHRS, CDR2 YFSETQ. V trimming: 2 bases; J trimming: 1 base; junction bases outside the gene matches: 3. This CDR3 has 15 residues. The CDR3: CASSLGGSSGNTIYF. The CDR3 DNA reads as TGCGCCAGCAGCTTAGGGGGCAGTTCTGGAAACACCATATATTTT. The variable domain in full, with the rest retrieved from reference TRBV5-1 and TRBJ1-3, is KAGVTQTPRYLIKTRGQQVTLSCSPISGHRSVSWYQQTPGQGLQFLFEYFSETQRNKGNFPGRFSGRQFSNSRSEMNVSTLELGDSALYLCASSLGGSSGNTIYFGEGSWLTVV.

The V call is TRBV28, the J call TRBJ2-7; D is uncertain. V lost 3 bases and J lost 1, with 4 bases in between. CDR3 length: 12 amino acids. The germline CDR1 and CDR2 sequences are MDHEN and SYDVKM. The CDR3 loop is CASSFTSYEQYF. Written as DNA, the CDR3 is TGTGCCAGCAGTTTTACTTCCTACGAGCAGTACTTC.

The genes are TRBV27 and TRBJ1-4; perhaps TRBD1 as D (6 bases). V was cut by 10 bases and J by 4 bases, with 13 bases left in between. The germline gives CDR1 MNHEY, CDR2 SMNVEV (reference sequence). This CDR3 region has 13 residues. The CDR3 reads CANPTGVNEKLFF. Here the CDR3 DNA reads TGTGCCAACCCGACAGGCGTTAATGAAAAACTGTTTTTT.

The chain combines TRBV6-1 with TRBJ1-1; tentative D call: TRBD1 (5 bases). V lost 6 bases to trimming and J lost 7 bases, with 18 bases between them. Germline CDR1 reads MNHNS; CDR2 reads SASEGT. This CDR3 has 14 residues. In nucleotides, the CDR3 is TGTGCCAGCAGCAACGACGGACACCGTATTGAAGCTTTCTTT. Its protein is CASSNDGHRIEAFF.

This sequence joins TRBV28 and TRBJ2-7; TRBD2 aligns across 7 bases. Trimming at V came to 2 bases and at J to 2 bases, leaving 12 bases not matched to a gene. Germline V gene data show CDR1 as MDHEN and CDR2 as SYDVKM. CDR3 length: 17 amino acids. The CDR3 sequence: CASSLILAVPFTYEQYF. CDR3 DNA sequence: TGTGCCAGCAGTTTAATCCTAGCGGTCCCCTTTACCTACGAGCAGTACTTC. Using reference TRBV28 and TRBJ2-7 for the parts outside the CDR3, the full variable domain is DVKVTQSSRYLVKRTGEKVFLECVQDMDHENMFWYRQDPGLGLRLIYFSYDVKMKEKGDIPEGYSVSREKKERFSLILESASTNQTSMYLCASSLILAVPFTYEQYFGPGTRLTVT.

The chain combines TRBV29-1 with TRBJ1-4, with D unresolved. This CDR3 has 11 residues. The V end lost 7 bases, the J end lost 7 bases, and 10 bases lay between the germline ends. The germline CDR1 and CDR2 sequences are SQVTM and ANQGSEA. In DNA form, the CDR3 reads TGCAGCGCCCGATCGGGTGAAAAACTGTTTTTT. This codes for CSARSGEKLFF. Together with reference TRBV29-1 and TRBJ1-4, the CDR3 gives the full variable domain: SAVISQKPSRDICQRGTSLTIQCQVDSQVTMMFWYRQQPGQSLTLIATANQGSEATYESGFVIDKFPISRPNLTFSTLTVSNMSPEDSSIYLCSARSGEKLFFGSGTQLSVL.

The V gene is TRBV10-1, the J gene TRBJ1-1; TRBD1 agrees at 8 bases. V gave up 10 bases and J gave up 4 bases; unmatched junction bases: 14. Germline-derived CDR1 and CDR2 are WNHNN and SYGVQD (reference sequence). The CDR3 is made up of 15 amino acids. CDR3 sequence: CANATGGTGGTEAFF. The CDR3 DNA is TGCGCCAACGCGACCGGCGGGACAGGAGGCACTGAAGCTTTCTTT.

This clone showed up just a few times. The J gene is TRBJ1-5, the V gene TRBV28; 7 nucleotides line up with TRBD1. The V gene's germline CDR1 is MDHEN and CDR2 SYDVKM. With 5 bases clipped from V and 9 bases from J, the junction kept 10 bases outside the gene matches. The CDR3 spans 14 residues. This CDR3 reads CASSLTGQPRPQHF. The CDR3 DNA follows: TGTGCCAGCAGTCTTACGGGACAGCCAAGGCCCCAGCATTTT. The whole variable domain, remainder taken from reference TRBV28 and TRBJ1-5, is DVKVTQSSRYLVKRTGEKVFLECVQDMDHENMFWYRQDPGLGLRLIYFSYDVKMKEKGDIPEGYSVSREKKERFSLILESASTNQTSMYLCASSLTGQPRPQHFGDGTRLSIL.